This T cell receptor (beta chain) was captured in a study of blood T cell repertoires in COVID-19. Looking at the study overall: PBMCs, B-cell-depleted T cells, or T cells were the source of the cDNA or gDNA that made up the material.

Recruited during active infection, patients (from Seattle) were subsequently followed longitudinally. Study processing details: How many nucleated cells were present was estimated from reference gene primer amplification. Some clones are missing from TCRdb's copy, which holds only in-frame ones; the method was immunoSEQ multiplex PCR. V, J and clone size are those of that table, while D and trimming were read from the DNA. The sample contains 350,000 to 400,000 clones, around 89% of which appear only once. The germline V gene has CDR1 MDHEN and CDR2 SYDVKM. The length of the CDR3 is 14 residues. J lost 7 bases, V lost 6 bases, and 6 bases had no gene match.

This rearrangement joins TRBV28 to TRBJ1-4, with 9 bases identical to TRBD1. The sequencing input was peripheral blood. The sequence derives from a woman in her 30s with COVID-19, enrolled during active disease. Here the CDR3 DNA reads TGTGCCAGCAGCTACGGGACAGGGAGTGAAAAACTGTTTTTT. This translates into CASSYGTGSEKLFF.